The 28 T cell receptor beta chains in this list originate from one sample, sequenced in a study of shared clonotypes between healthy human individuals (dated by TCRdb to 2018 to 2021). Receptors were amplified or captured by the immunoSEQ multiplex PCR assay. As stored in TCRdb, this immuneACCESS dataset retains in-frame rearrangements with V and J assigned. A fraction of the clones does not appear; measured against another copy, unresolved V genes explain less than half of the discrepancy, and the remainder lacks a known reason. The table for this sample lists some 2 million clones; about 94% of them were counted only once. Approximately 1% of the sample lies in the top ten. CD8 naive samples were obtained by positive selection for CCR7 among CD45RO-negative cells, yielding a CD45RA+CCR7+ population from which TemRA cells were excluded. The sample comprised naive CD8+ T cells sorted from blood. The cell subset or site label on this specimen signifies: CD45RA+CCR7+. All receptors derive from a man between 18 and 35 years old in good health.

This clone was seen only once. The rearrangement links TRBV5-6 to TRBJ1-5; D remains ambiguous. The CDR3 is 13 amino acids. V lost 0 bases to trimming and J lost 9 bases, with 10 bases between them. Germline values: CDR1 SGHDT, CDR2 YYEEEE. The CDR3 DNA reads TGTGCCAGCAGCTTGGGAGAAATGGGGCCCCAGCATTTT. It yields the protein CASSLGEMGPQHF.

Details on this clone: Other DNA variants within this sample encode the same CDR3. The chain combines TRBV7-9 with TRBJ2-2; D is ambiguous. Trimming removed 3 bases from V and 3 bases from J, with 5 bases in between. CDR1 and CDR2 (germline): SEHNR, FQNEAQ (reference sequence). The CDR3 runs 13 residues. Here the CDR3 reads CASSFSDTGELFF. CDR3 DNA: TGTGCCAGCAGCTTCTCAGACACCGGGGAGCTGTTTTTT. Drawing the rest from reference TRBV7-9 and TRBJ2-2, the complete variable domain is DTGVSQNPRHKITKRGQNVTFRCDPISEHNRLYWYRQTLGQGPEFLTYFQNEAQLEKSRLLSDRFSAERPKGSFSTLEIQRTEQGDSAMYLCASSFSDTGELFFGEGSRLTVL.

The chain carries TRBV5-6 and TRBJ2-7, with D maybe TRBD1 (5 bases). The CDR3 is 13 residues long. Between the trimmed V and J ends, which lost 2 bases and 3 bases, there was a span of 9 bases. Germline CDR1 and CDR2: SGHDT and YYEEEE. The CDR3 protein is CASSFSDIYEQYF. The CDR3 DNA reads TGTGCCAGCAGCTTTTCGGACATCTACGAGCAGTACTTC. The variable domain in full, completed from reference TRBV5-6 and TRBJ2-7, reads DAGVTQSPTHLIKTRGQQVTLRCSPKSGHDTVSWYQQALGQGPQFIFQYYEEEERQRGNFPDRFSGHQFPNYSSELNVNALLLGDSALYLCASSFSDIYEQYFGPGTRLTVT.

The chain uses TRBV7-9 and TRBJ1-2; tentative D call: TRBD1 (5 bases). Germline lookup yields CDR1 SEHNR and CDR2 FQNEAQ (reference sequence). The CDR3 totals 15 residues. Trimming cost V 5 bases and J 8 bases, with 21 bases left between them. The CDR3: CASSDGTPHTRGYTF. The CDR3 coding sequence is TGTGCCAGCAGCGACGGGACTCCCCACACCAGGGGCTACACCTTC.

This chain links TRBV6-5 with TRBJ2-7; 7 positions match TRBD1. CDR3 length: 15 amino acids. V dropped 0 bases and J dropped 7; count of bases not matched to a gene: 9. Germline V gene sequence: CDR1 MNHEY, CDR2 SVGAGI. CDR3 loop: CASSYSEGAPREQYF. The CDR3 DNA reads TGTGCCAGCAGTTACTCTGAGGGGGCGCCCCGTGAGCAGTACTTC.

The V call is TRBV6-1, the J call TRBJ2-4, with D perhaps matching TRBD1 (6 bases). The V end was cut by 8 bases, the J end by 7 bases, with 12 bases between. The V gene's germline CDR1 is MNHNS and CDR2 SASEGT. This CDR3 has 12 amino acids. The CDR3 DNA reads TGTGCCAGCTCACAGGGTGGGAACATTCAGTACTTC. Its translation is CASSQGGNIQYF.

V usage is TRBV5-1 and J usage is TRBJ1-2; D not certain. V was pared by 1 base and J by 8 bases, with 15 bases between. Germline CDR1 reads SGHRS; CDR2 reads YFSETQ. The CDR3 consists of 14 residues. The CDR3 nucleotides are TGCGCCAGCAGCTTGTCCCGCCAGTCTGGAGGCTACACCTTC. Translation: CASSLSRQSGGYTF.

The V call is TRBV4-3, the J call TRBJ1-4; D is ambiguous. CDR3 size: 16 residues. CDR1 is LGHNA, CDR2 YSLEER, per germline. V dropped 5 bases and J dropped 7 bases, with 20 bases sitting between them. Here the CDR3 reads CASSEELWGSSEKLFF. CDR3 DNA: TGCGCCAGCAGCGAGGAACTTTGGGGATCAAGTGAAAAACTGTTTTTT.

V and J are TRBV5-8 and TRBJ2-2; no firm D call. V was cut by 0 bases and J by 4 bases, with 7 bases left in between. Germline CDR1 SGHTS, CDR2 YDEGEE. The CDR3 has 14 amino acids. The CDR3 region has the DNA TGTGCCAGCAGCTTGGCACAGCGCACCGGGGAGCTGTTTTTT. It is translated as CASSLAQRTGELFF.

As for this clone: The sample holds other DNA sequences that translate to the same CDR3. The chain links TRBV27 to TRBJ2-1, with D uncertain. V gave up 0 bases and J gave up 5 bases, with 5 bases separating them. The CDR3 runs to 13 residues. Germline-derived CDR1 and CDR2 are MNHEY and SMNVEV (reference sequence). CDR3 nucleotides: TGTGCCAGCAGTTTATCTCCAAACAATGAGCAGTTCTTC. Translating gives CASSLSPNNEQFF.

Details on this clone: This CDR3 is also generated by other DNA sequences in the sample. This chain connects TRBV9 to TRBJ2-3; D assignment may be TRBD1 or TRBD2 (7 bases each). V was shortened by 4 bases and J by 4 bases, with 13 bases between the two germline ends. This CDR3 region has 14 residues. Germline-derived CDR1 and CDR2 are SGDLS and YYNGEE. For the CDR3, the DNA is TGTGCCAGCAGCCCAGGGGGGGGCCCAGATACGCAGTATTTT. Protein: CASSPGGGPDTQYF.

This clone was seen more than once but under ten times. The chain employs TRBV27 and TRBJ1-2; 9 nucleotides match TRBD1. Trimming at V came to 6 bases and at J to 0 bases, leaving 2 bases not matched to a gene. The V gene's germline CDR1 is MNHEY and CDR2 SMNVEV (reference sequence). There are 14 residues in the CDR3. The CDR3 sequence is CASRGQGTNYGYTF. The CDR3 DNA sequence: TGTGCCAGCAGGGGACAGGGTACTAACTATGGCTACACCTTC.

J is TRBJ2-2 and V is TRBV10-2; D tentatively fits TRBD1 or TRBD2 (5 bases each). The V and J ends lost 6 bases and 0 bases respectively, with 11 bases between them. There are 15 residues in the CDR3. Germline CDR1 WSHSY, CDR2 SAAADI. The chain's CDR3 is CASSLGPPNTGELFF. CDR3 sequence (DNA): TGCGCCAGCAGCTTGGGACCTCCGAACACCGGGGAGCTGTTTTTT.

This chain connects TRBV5-1 to TRBJ1-2; D not resolved. The CDR3 runs to 15 residues. V was pared by 0 bases and J by 8 bases, with 17 bases between. Germline V CDR1 and CDR2: SGHRS, YFSETQ. The CDR3: CASSLDRQALFGYTF. CDR3 sequence (DNA): TGCGCCAGCAGCTTGGACCGGCAGGCCCTATTCGGCTACACCTTC.

The V and J genes are TRBV11-2 and TRBJ2-7; the match to TRBD2 covers 10 bases. The ends lost 5 bases at V and 4 bases at J; junction bases unmatched: 8. This CDR3 is 15 amino acids long. The germline V gene has CDR1 SGHAT and CDR2 FQNNGV. The CDR3 DNA reads TGTGCCAGCAGCGCGGCTAGCGGGGGTTGGTACGAGCAGTACTTC. Translated: CASSAASGGWYEQYF. The entire variable domain, with the rest obtained from reference TRBV11-2 and TRBJ2-7, is as follows: EAGVAQSPRYKIIEKRQSVAFWCNPISGHATLYWYQQILGQGPKLLIQFQNNGVVDDSQLPKDRFSAERLKGVDSTLKIQPAKLEDSAVYLCASSAASGGWYEQYFGPGTRLTVT.

This chain joins TRBV2 and TRBJ2-5; 9 bases agree with TRBD2. Germline V gene sequence: CDR1 SNHLY, CDR2 FYNNEI. After removal of 6 bases from V and 5 bases from J, the junction contained 16 bases not matched to a gene. The CDR3 length is 17 residues. CDR3: CASSPHLGTSGWETQYF. The DNA of the CDR3 is TGTGCCAGCAGCCCCCACCTCGGAACTAGCGGGTGGGAGACCCAGTACTTC.

V usage is TRBV2 and J usage is TRBJ2-3; D may be TRBD1 (6 bases). This CDR3 has 14 residues. Germline assignment: CDR1 SNHLY and CDR2 FYNNEI. V lost 10 bases to trimming and J lost 4 bases, with 18 bases between them. In DNA form, the CDR3 reads TGTGCCACCCGAATACAGGGATTCGCAGATACGCAGTATTTT. Translated: CATRIQGFADTQYF.

This sequence joins TRBV28 and TRBJ2-5; D perhaps matches TRBD2 (6 bases). The J call is in doubt because the DNA end fits TRBJ2-7 better. Germline V gene sequence: CDR1 MDHEN, CDR2 SYDVKM. This CDR3 has 15 amino acids. For the CDR3, the DNA is TGTGCCAGCAGGCCCGACCGGGGGACCCCCTACGAGCAGTACTTC. This translates into CASRPDRGTPYEQYF.

The rearrangement uses TRBV5-6 and TRBJ1-1, with 8 bases lining up with TRBD1. CDR3 size: 14 residues. With V trimmed by 7 bases and J by 0 bases, 5 bases remained unmatched. CDR1 and CDR2 (germline): SGHDT, YYEEEE. CDR3 DNA sequence: TGTGCCAGCGAAGCGGGACAGGTGAACACTGAAGCTTTCTTT. Translated, it gives CASEAGQVNTEAFF.

On this clone: The sample contains more than one DNA sequence encoding this CDR3. The V gene is TRBV5-5, the J gene TRBJ2-7, with D unclear. This CDR3 has 13 amino acids. Trimming cost V 2 bases and J 0 bases, with 6 bases left between them. Germline CDR1 and CDR2: SGHKS and YYEKEE (reference sequence). CDR3 coding DNA: TGTGCCAGCAGCTTAAGGGTCTCCTACGAGCAGTACTTC. Translating it yields CASSLRVSYEQYF.

As for this clone: Other DNA sequences within the sample encode an identical CDR3. This sequence joins TRBV6-5 and TRBJ2-1; D uncertain. The CDR3 consists of 14 residues. CDR1 MNHEY and CDR2 SVGAGI come from the germline V gene. V was cut by 0 bases and J by 6 bases, with 9 bases left in between. The CDR3 region has the DNA TGTGCCAGCAGTTACTCAGGAGAGTCCAATGAGCAGTTCTTC. Encoded protein: CASSYSGESNEQFF.

The chain is built from TRBV4-3 and TRBJ2-7, with a possible D match to TRBD1 (5 bases). Per germline, CDR1 LGHNA and CDR2 YSLEER. The CDR3 contains 17 residues. V dropped 0 bases and J dropped 3 bases, with 18 bases sitting between them. The CDR3 DNA reads as TGCGCCAGCAGCCAAGATCGTATAGGACATGTCCTCTACGAGCAGTACTTC. Its translation is CASSQDRIGHVLYEQYF.

The rearrangement joins TRBV7-2 to TRBJ2-7; unclear D gene. Deletions cut 1 base from V and 0 bases from J, with 7 bases between. Germline V gene sequence: CDR1 SGHTA, CDR2 FQGNSA. The CDR3 spans 14 residues. CDR3 loop: CASSLEWYSYEQYF. CDR3 in DNA: TGTGCCAGCAGCTTAGAATGGTACTCCTACGAGCAGTACTTC.

CDR3 in amino acids: CASRSLMNTEAFF. CDR3 nucleotide sequence: TGTGCCAGCAGATCTTTGATGAACACTGAAGCTTTCTTT. This rearrangement joins TRBV6-1 to TRBJ1-1; D not resolved. Trimming took 6 bases from V and 0 from J, leaving 8 bases between them. The V gene's germline CDR1 is MNHNS and CDR2 SASEGT. The CDR3 spans 13 residues.

This clone has only one observation. The chain recombines TRBV27 with TRBJ2-7; 7 bases agree with TRBD1. Germline trimming cut 7 bases from V and 2 bases from J; bases unmatched to any gene: 14. CDR1 is MNHEY, CDR2 SMNVEV, per germline (reference sequence). The CDR3 length is 16 residues. This chain's CDR3 is CASTPSEGARTYEQYF. As DNA, the CDR3 is TGTGCCAGCACCCCTTCAGAGGGGGCGCGCACCTACGAGCAGTACTTC.

The table lists this clone with a count of one. The CDR3 spells CASSQSGLAGLSYNEQFF. The DNA for the CDR3 is TGTGCCAGCAGCCAGTCAGGACTAGCGGGGTTAAGCTACAATGAGCAGTTCTTC. V and J are TRBV7-3 and TRBJ2-1; TRBD2 matches at 12 bases. The CDR3 is made up of 18 amino acids. The V gene's germline CDR1 is SGHTA and CDR2 FQGTGA. The V gene end was trimmed by 5 bases and the J gene end by 3 bases; junction bases not matched to a gene: 11. Full variable domain (outside the CDR3, taken from reference TRBV7-3 and TRBJ2-1): GAGVSQTPSNKVTEKGKYVELRCDPISGHTALYWYRQSLGQGPEFLIYFQGTGAADDSGLPNDRFFAVRPEGSVSTLKIQRTERGDSAVYLCASSQSGLAGLSYNEQFFGPGTRLTVL.

The V gene is TRBV30, the J gene TRBJ1-2; TRBD1 agrees at 9 bases. Losses at the gene ends were 3 bases for V and 0 bases for J; bases not matched to a gene: 8. The CDR3 is 16 amino acids. Germline loops: CDR1 GTSNPN, CDR2 SVGIG (reference sequence). The CDR3 sequence is CAWSPTRDRANYGYTF. CDR3 DNA: TGTGCCTGGAGCCCCACCCGGGACAGGGCTAACTATGGCTACACCTTC.

The chain employs TRBV28 and TRBJ2-5; 9 positions agree with TRBD1. Germline V gene sequence: CDR1 MDHEN, CDR2 SYDVKM. The V gene end was trimmed by 10 bases and the J gene end by 5 bases; junction bases not matched to a gene: 11. The CDR3 covers 14 residues. The CDR3 loop reads CATHRDRVLETQYF. CDR3 nucleotides: TGTGCCACCCACCGGGACAGGGTCCTCGAGACCCAGTACTTC.